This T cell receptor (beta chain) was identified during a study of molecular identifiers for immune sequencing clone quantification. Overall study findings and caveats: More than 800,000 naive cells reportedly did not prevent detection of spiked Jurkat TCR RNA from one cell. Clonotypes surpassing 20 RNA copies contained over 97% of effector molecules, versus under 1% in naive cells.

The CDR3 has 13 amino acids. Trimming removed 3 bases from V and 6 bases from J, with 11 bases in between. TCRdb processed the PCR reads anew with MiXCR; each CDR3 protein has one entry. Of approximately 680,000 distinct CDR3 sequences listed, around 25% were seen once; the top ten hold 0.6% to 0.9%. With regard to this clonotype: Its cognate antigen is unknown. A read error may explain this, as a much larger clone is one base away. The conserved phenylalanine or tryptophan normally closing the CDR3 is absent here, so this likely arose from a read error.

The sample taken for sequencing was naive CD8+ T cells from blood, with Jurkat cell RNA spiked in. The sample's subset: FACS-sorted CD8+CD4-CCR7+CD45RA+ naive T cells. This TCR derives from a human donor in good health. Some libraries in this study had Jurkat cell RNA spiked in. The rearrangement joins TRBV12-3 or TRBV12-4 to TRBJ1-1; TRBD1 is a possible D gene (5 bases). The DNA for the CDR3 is TGTGCCAGCAGTTTTGGCAGGGCGGCTGAAGCTTTCCTT. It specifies CASSFGRAAEAFL.